Below are 21 T cell receptor beta chains sequenced from a single sample in a study of OX40 agonist ivuxolimab in advanced cancers. Method: immunoSEQ multiplex PCR; TCRdb's copy keeps in-frame clones and lacks some. The sample consists of tens of thousands of clones, roughly 87% of them appearing once. The sequencing here drew on CD4+ or CD8+ T cells sorted from blood, taken in a trial of the OX40 agonist ivuxolimab. Source of these receptors: an adult with an advanced solid tumor such as melanoma, head and neck, liver or kidney cancer.

In DNA form, the CDR3 reads TGTGCCAGCAGCCCAGACAGCGGGGCCCCCTACGAGCAGTACTTC. It yields the protein CASSPDSGAPYEQYF. The V and J genes are TRBV7-9 and TRBJ2-7; 7 bases line up with TRBD2. Trimming took 5 bases from V and 2 from J; bases not matched to a gene: 9. This CDR3 is 15 amino acids long. In germline, CDR1 is SEHNR, CDR2 FQNEAQ (reference sequence).

Regarding this clone: One end of the junction varies from germline; a read error may be responsible. In DNA form, the CDR3 reads TGCGCCAGCAGCTTGGCAGGCAACCAGCCCCAGCATTTT. Translating it yields CASSLAGNQPQHF. The V gene is TRBV5-1, the J gene TRBJ1-5; D is ambiguous. This CDR3 is 13 amino acids long. The germline V gene encodes CDR1 SGHRS and CDR2 YFSETQ. The full variable domain, completed using reference TRBV5-1 and TRBJ1-5, is KAGVTQTPRYLIKTRGQQVTLSCSPISGHRSVSWYQQTPGQGLQFLFEYFSETQRNKGNFPGRFSGRQFSNSRSEMNVSTLELGDSALYLCASSLAGNQPQHFGDGTRLSIL.

The gene calls are TRBV7-3 and TRBJ2-7; TRBD2 matches 9 bases. The ends lost 5 bases at V and 4 bases at J; junction bases unmatched: 12. CDR1 is SGHTA, CDR2 FQGTGA, per germline. CDR3 length equals 16 residues. CDR3 sequence reads: CASSPGASGMRYEQYF. CDR3 bases: TGTGCCAGCAGCCCAGGGGCTAGCGGGATGCGATACGAGCAGTACTTC.

The gene calls are TRBV28 and TRBJ2-7; TRBD2 agrees at 13 bases. Looked up from germline, CDR1 is MDHEN and CDR2 is SYDVKM. The J segment lost 3 bases and the V segment lost 8 bases, leaving 4 bases of the junction unmatched. The CDR3 spans 14 residues. DNA for the CDR3: TGTGCCAGCGAGAGGACTAGCGGGAGCTACGAGCAGTACTTC. This encodes CASERTSGSYEQYF. The whole variable domain, remainder taken from reference TRBV28 and TRBJ2-7, is DVKVTQSSRYLVKRTGEKVFLECVQDMDHENMFWYRQDPGLGLRLIYFSYDVKMKEKGDIPEGYSVSREKKERFSLILESASTNQTSMYLCASERTSGSYEQYFGPGTRLTVT.

The chain joins TRBV15 to TRBJ1-1; D remains unclear. Germline V gene sequence: CDR1 LNHNV, CDR2 YYDKDF (reference sequence). Trimming left V 0 bases short and J 5 bases short, with 4 bases between. CDR3 length equals 12 residues. The CDR3: CATSREGTEAFF. In DNA form, the CDR3 reads TGTGCCACCAGCAGAGAAGGGACTGAAGCTTTCTTT. The variable domain in full, with the rest retrieved from reference TRBV15 and TRBJ1-1, is DAMVIQNPRYQVTQFGKPVTLSCSQTLNHNVMYWYQQKSSQAPKLLFHYYDKDFNNEADTPDNFQSRRPNTSFCFLDIRSPGLGDTAMYLCATSREGTEAFFGQGTRLTVV.

The chain is built from TRBV5-5 and TRBJ1-1; 8 bases are a match to TRBD1. The CDR3 runs 17 residues. The V gene end was trimmed by 4 bases and the J gene end by 1 base; junction bases not matched to a gene: 12. The germline CDR1 and CDR2 sequences are SGHKS and YYEKEE (reference sequence). The CDR3 sequence: CASSPPYTGTGNTEAFF. For the CDR3, the DNA is TGTGCCAGCAGCCCACCATATACCGGGACAGGGAACACTGAAGCTTTCTTT.

The J gene is TRBJ2-5, the V gene TRBV5-1; 12 nucleotides align to TRBD2. The CDR3 is 15 residues long. Germline V lookup: CDR1 SGHRS, CDR2 YFSETQ. Unmatched junction bases numbered 7, after V lost 4 bases and J lost 6 bases. CDR3 sequence: CASSPRLAGAKTQYF. CDR3 coding DNA: TGCGCCAGCAGCCCCCGACTAGCGGGAGCAAAGACCCAGTACTTC.

The chain employs TRBV7-9 and TRBJ2-3; D gene uncertain. With 3 bases removed from V and 2 bases from J, the gap between germline ends came to 9 bases. This CDR3 has 14 amino acids. CDR1 and CDR2 (germline): SEHNR, FQNEAQ (reference sequence). The CDR3 bases are TGTGCCAGCAGCTTGACGGGCTCCACAGATACGCAGTATTTT. It is translated as CASSLTGSTDTQYF.

The chain employs TRBV6-1 and TRBJ2-7; no firm D call. The CDR3 is made up of 10 amino acids. V was trimmed by 7 bases and J by 3 bases, leaving 4 bases between them. Per the germline V gene, CDR1 is MNHNS and CDR2 is SASEGT. The CDR3 reads CASNVYEQYF. CDR3 DNA: TGTGCCAGCAACGTCTACGAGCAGTACTTC.

The chain uses TRBV5-6 and TRBJ2-7; 11 bases map to TRBD1. J gave up 5 bases and V 4 bases, and 2 bases lay outside the gene matches. The length of the CDR3 is 13 residues. The germline gives CDR1 SGHDT, CDR2 YYEEEE. This chain's CDR3 is CASSGDRGDEQYF. In DNA, the CDR3 is TGTGCCAGCAGCGGGGACAGGGGGGACGAGCAGTACTTC.

This clone has a handful of counts. The chain combines TRBV2 with TRBJ1-5; 8 bases agree with TRBD1. With 8 bases clipped from V and 5 bases from J, the junction kept 2 bases outside the gene matches. The CDR3 has 12 amino acids. In germline, CDR1 is SNHLY, CDR2 FYNNEI. CDR3: CASGQGDQPQHF. CDR3 bases: TGTGCCAGCGGACAGGGTGATCAGCCCCAGCATTTT.

This clone turned up a few times. This chain uses TRBV27 with TRBJ1-1; D is ambiguous. Trimming pared 4 bases from V and 0 bases from J, leaving 9 bases between. This CDR3 spans 14 amino acids. Germline V lookup: CDR1 MNHEY, CDR2 SMNVEV (reference sequence). The CDR3 reads CASSSRLMNTEAFF. The CDR3 DNA is TGTGCCAGCAGTTCCAGACTGATGAACACTGAAGCTTTCTTT.

The rearrangement links TRBV5-6 to TRBJ2-1; 8 nucleotides line up with TRBD2. CDR3 size: 15 residues. After removal of 0 bases from V and 6 bases from J, the junction contained 5 bases not matched to a gene. Germline CDR1 SGHDT, CDR2 YYEEEE. In nucleotides, the CDR3 is TGTGCCAGCAGCTTGGGCGGGAGGTTCGGCAATGAGCAGTTCTTC. Its translation: CASSLGGRFGNEQFF.

With regard to this clone: Other DNA sequences from this sample encode an identical CDR3 as well. The rearrangement joins TRBV5-4 to TRBJ2-2, with 7 bases aligning to TRBD2. In germline, CDR1 is SGHNT, CDR2 YYREEE (reference sequence). Trimming cost V 2 bases and J 3 bases; bases outside gene matches: 4. CDR3 length: 15 residues. The CDR3 is CASSFGLADTGELFF. The CDR3 nucleotides are TGTGCCAGCAGCTTCGGGCTAGCGGACACCGGGGAGCTGTTTTTT.

This clone was picked up one time. The chain combines TRBV27 with TRBJ1-2; 8 bases agree with TRBD1. V lost 5 bases and J lost 6; bases outside the gene matches: 11. Germline CDR1 is MNHEY and CDR2 is SMNVEV (reference sequence). The CDR3 is 15 amino acids. The CDR3 region has the DNA TGTGCCAGCAGTGTGACAGGGGCGGCCAGGGATGGCTACACCTTC. It codes for CASSVTGAARDGYTF.

This clone was seen only once. V is TRBV6-4 and J is TRBJ2-2, with a tentative D call TRBD2 (5 bases). CDR1 and CDR2 from the germline V gene are MRHNA and SNTAGT. The CDR3 extends over 14 amino acids. Trimming pared 4 bases from V and 7 bases from J, leaving 13 bases between. This CDR3 is CASSVIGGFGELFF. CDR3 DNA: TGTGCCAGCAGTGTTATCGGAGGATTCGGGGAGCTGTTTTTT.

The V and J genes are TRBV28 and TRBJ1-4; 8 bases fit TRBD1. Germline V CDR1 and CDR2: MDHEN, SYDVKM. After removal of 2 bases from V and 5 bases from J, the junction contained 10 bases not matched to a gene. This CDR3 is 17 amino acids long. DNA of the CDR3: TGTGCCAGCAGTTTACCGCAGGGGGCTGTTCCCAATGAAAAACTGTTTTTT. Protein sequence: CASSLPQGAVPNEKLFF. The complete variable domain, with remaining parts taken from reference TRBV28 and TRBJ1-4, reads DVKVTQSSRYLVKRTGEKVFLECVQDMDHENMFWYRQDPGLGLRLIYFSYDVKMKEKGDIPEGYSVSREKKERFSLILESASTNQTSMYLCASSLPQGAVPNEKLFFGSGTQLSVL.

The chain uses TRBV6-5 and TRBJ1-1; the D is unclear. The ends were cut back, 5 bases at V and 6 bases at J, with 13 bases in the middle. Germline CDR1 MNHEY, CDR2 SVGAGI. CDR3 size: 13 residues. This chain's CDR3 is CASSTDLVPEAFF. The CDR3 DNA sequence: TGTGCCAGCAGTACTGACCTGGTCCCTGAAGCTTTCTTT.

This chain connects TRBV2 to TRBJ2-1; TRBD2 agrees at 8 bases. Germline V gene data show CDR1 as SNHLY and CDR2 as FYNNEI. After removal of 5 bases from V and 0 bases from J, the junction contained 3 bases not matched to a gene. The CDR3 consists of 15 residues. The CDR3 sequence: CASSLAGRSYNEQFF. The CDR3 DNA is TGTGCCAGCAGTCTAGCGGGCCGCTCCTACAATGAGCAGTTCTTC.

CDR3 nucleotides: TGTGCCAGTAGTATCGAACAATTTAATTCACCCCTCCACTTT. It codes for CASSIEQFNSPLHF. The chain combines TRBV19 with TRBJ1-6, with D unclear. The V end was cut by 3 bases, the J end by 6 bases, with 9 bases between. In germline, CDR1 is LNHDA, CDR2 SQIVND (reference sequence). The CDR3 totals 14 residues. The full variable domain, rest sourced from reference TRBV19 and TRBJ1-6, is DGGITQSPKYLFRKEGQNVTLSCEQNLNHDAMYWYRQDPGQGLRLIYYSQIVNDFQKGDIAEGYSVSREKKESFPLTVTSAQKNPTAFYLCASSIEQFNSPLHFGNGTRLTVT.

The chain joins TRBV6-5 to TRBJ2-7; D gene ambiguous. Germline CDR1 is MNHEY and CDR2 is SVGAGI. The CDR3 covers 15 residues. Trimming removed 2 bases from V and 4 bases from J, with 15 bases in between. In DNA, the CDR3 is TGTGCCAGCAGTTACGGCTTCGCGCCAGATTACGAGCAGTACTTC. Amino acid sequence: CASSYGFAPDYEQYF.